This TCR beta chain was observed in a study of STAT5B mutations in CD4+ large granular lymphocyte leukemia. Study summary: Healthy donors showed HLA-associated enrichment of the CDR3 'QG' motif. General observations from the study: Compared with healthy controls (2/35), patient top clones favored TRBV06 (8/27). The CD4+ versus CD8+ T-LGLL clonality difference may reflect limited sample size.

Trimming cost V 1 base and J 7 bases, with 10 bases left between them. CDR1 SGHTA and CDR2 FQGNSA come from the germline V gene. This CDR3 comprises 14 residues. The survey-level immunoSEQ assay was used. Sequencing used immunoSEQ multiplex PCR; TCRdb keeps in-frame clones, though not all of them. The sample lists around 35,000 clones; roughly 72% were seen once. As for this clone: Its antigen remains unknown.

Source material: CD4+ T cells from blood buffy coats. The receptor was isolated from a human donor in good health. The chain carries TRBV7-2 and TRBJ1-4, with D hard to call. CDR3 nucleotide sequence: TGTGCCAGCAGCTTAGATAGCTCCCGTGAAAAACTGTTTTTT. It specifies CASSLDSSREKLFF.